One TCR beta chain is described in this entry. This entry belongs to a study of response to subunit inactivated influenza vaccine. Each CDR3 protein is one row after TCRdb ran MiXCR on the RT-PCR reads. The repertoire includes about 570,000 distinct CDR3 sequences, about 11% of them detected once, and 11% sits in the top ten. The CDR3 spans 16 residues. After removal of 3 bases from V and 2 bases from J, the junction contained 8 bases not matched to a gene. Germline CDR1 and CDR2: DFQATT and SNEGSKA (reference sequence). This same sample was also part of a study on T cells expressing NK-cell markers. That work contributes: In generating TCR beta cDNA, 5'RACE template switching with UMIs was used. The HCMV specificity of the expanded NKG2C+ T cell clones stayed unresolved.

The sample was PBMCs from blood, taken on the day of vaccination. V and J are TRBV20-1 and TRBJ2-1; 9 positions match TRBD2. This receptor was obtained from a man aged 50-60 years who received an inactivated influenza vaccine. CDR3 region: CSASQASGMTYNEQFF. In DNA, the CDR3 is TGCAGTGCTAGTCAGGCTAGCGGGATGACCTACAATGAGCAGTTCTTC.